The 15 T cell receptor beta chains below come from one sample, sequenced in a study of T cell repertoires in cytomegalovirus infection. No antigen has been identified for these receptors. TCRdb re-called the reads with MiXCR, one entry per CDR3 protein. The sample carries roughly 500,000 distinct CDR3 sequences, 33% recorded once. Sequencing used cultured PBMCs, obtained from culture after CMV antigen stimulation. These TCRs come from a human donor in good health (CMV status not recorded). Some clones in this sample may be carry-over from other donors' samples.

This clonotype has just a few counts. The rearrangement uses TRBV24-1 and TRBJ2-1; D is ambiguous. The ends were cut back, 4 bases at V and 5 bases at J, with 17 bases in the middle. Germline CDR1 and CDR2: KGHDR and SFDVKD. This CDR3 region has 16 residues. The CDR3 nucleotides read TGTGCCACCAGTGAGTTCCAAAACGGCTTAAACAATGAGCAGTTCTTC. Encoded protein: CATSEFQNGLNNEQFF.

The chain employs TRBV11-2 and TRBJ2-1, with D perhaps TRBD1 (8 bases). Trimming removed 3 bases from V and 4 bases from J, with 19 bases in between. Per germline, CDR1 SGHAT and CDR2 FQNNGV. CDR3 size: 17 residues. In DNA form, the CDR3 reads TGTGCCAGCAGCTTTGGGAGGGGGACAGGATCTTACAATGAGCAGTTCTTC. Its translation is CASSFGRGTGSYNEQFF.

The DNA of the CDR3 is TGCGCCAGCAGCTTGGGAGTGACAGTTAATTCACCCCTCCACTTT. This translates into CASSLGVTVNSPLHF. The rearrangement uses TRBV5-1 and TRBJ1-6; tentative D call: TRBD1 (5 bases). V was cut by 0 bases and J by 6 bases, with 10 bases left in between. Germline CDR1 reads SGHRS; CDR2 reads YFSETQ. CDR3 length: 15 residues.

This clonotype has only one observation. The rearrangement joins TRBV4-1 to TRBJ2-6; 7 bases are shared with TRBD1. Germline trimming cut 3 bases from V and 2 bases from J; bases unmatched to any gene: 4. The CDR3 is 16 amino acids. Germline V CDR1 and CDR2: MGHRA, YSYEKL. CDR3 residues: CASSHPTGAGANVLTF. The CDR3 region has the DNA TGCGCCAGCAGCCATCCTACAGGGGCTGGGGCCAACGTCCTGACTTTC.

This clonotype was picked up a small number of times. The chain employs TRBV24-1 and TRBJ1-5; D remains ambiguous. Germline V lookup: CDR1 KGHDR, CDR2 SFDVKD. Trimming pared 4 bases from V and 4 bases from J, leaving 7 bases between. The CDR3 covers 13 residues. The DNA for the CDR3 is TGTGCCACCAGTGAGAACATGAATCAGCCCCAGCATTTT. It specifies CATSENMNQPQHF.

V gene TRBV7-9 combines with J gene TRBJ1-5; D remains ambiguous. The V end was cut by 4 bases, the J end by 1 base, with 8 bases between. The CDR3 runs 14 residues. CDR1 is SEHNR and CDR2 is FQNEAQ in the germline V gene (reference sequence). As DNA, the CDR3 is TGTGCCAGCAGCTCCCCTATCAGCAATCAGCCCCAGCATTTT. It yields the protein CASSSPISNQPQHF. The full variable domain, with the rest looked up from reference TRBV7-9 and TRBJ1-5, is DTGVSQNPRHKITKRGQNVTFRCDPISEHNRLYWYRQTLGQGPEFLTYFQNEAQLEKSRLLSDRFSAERPKGSFSTLEIQRTEQGDSAMYLCASSSPISNQPQHFGDGTRLSIL.

The chain couples TRBV7-2 to TRBJ2-1; TRBD2 is a possible D gene (6 bases). Trimming took 2 bases from V and 6 from J, leaving 8 bases between them. The CDR3 runs to 13 residues. Per germline, CDR1 SGHTA and CDR2 FQGNSA. DNA for the CDR3: TGTGCCAGCAGCTTACCGGGGGTCAATGAGCAGTTCTTC. It is translated as CASSLPGVNEQFF.

CDR3 sequence reads: CASSPWGGGEVEQFF. CDR3 sequence (DNA): TGTGCCAGCAGCCCTTGGGGAGGGGGAGAGGTAGAGCAGTTCTTC. The chain joins TRBV7-9 to TRBJ2-1; weak D call: TRBD2 (7 bases). Germline-derived CDR1 and CDR2 are SEHNR and FQNEAQ (reference sequence). V lost 5 bases to trimming and J lost 10 bases, with 21 bases between them. The CDR3 contains 15 residues.

The V and J genes are TRBV29-1 and TRBJ2-7; D is perhaps TRBD2 (6 bases). Germline V gene data show CDR1 as SQVTM and CDR2 as ANQGSEA. Trimming removed 3 bases from V and 2 bases from J, with 14 bases in between. The CDR3 totals 14 residues. CDR3 loop: CSVEPGGATYEQYF. As DNA, the CDR3 is TGCAGCGTTGAGCCGGGCGGGGCCACCTACGAGCAGTACTTC.

The genes are TRBV5-3 and TRBJ1-4; possible D gene TRBD1, 6 bases. TRBV5-3 has ORF status, its function being uncertain. The V end was cut by 8 bases, the J end by 5 bases, with 19 bases between. The CDR3 has 15 residues. In nucleotides, the CDR3 is TGTGCCAGCAGCCCCTCCGGGACACGCAATGAAAAACTGTTTTTT. Protein: CASSPSGTRNEKLFF.

The rearrangement uses TRBV4-3 and TRBJ2-2; possible D gene TRBD2, 6 bases. CDR3 length equals 15 residues. V was clipped by 2 bases and J by 7 bases, with 14 bases between them. Germline V gene sequence: CDR1 LGHNA, CDR2 YSLEER. DNA for the CDR3: TGCGCCAGCAGCCAATCCGGAGGGCACAACGGGGAGCTGTTTTTT. Protein: CASSQSGGHNGELFF.

The chain uses TRBV4-1 and TRBJ1-1; D possibly corresponds to TRBD1 (6 bases). V lost 1 base to trimming and J lost 8 bases, with 23 bases between them. This CDR3 is built from 17 residues. Germline V CDR1 and CDR2: MGHRA, YSYEKL. The chain's CDR3 is CASSQVTVRQEGGEAFF. CDR3 DNA sequence: TGCGCCAGCAGCCAAGTAACGGTTCGGCAGGAAGGGGGGGAAGCTTTCTTT.

This clonotype was seen repeatedly, ten times or more. V is TRBV7-2 and J is TRBJ1-4; D gene unclear. Germline V gives CDR1 SGHTA, CDR2 FQGNSA. This CDR3 comprises 12 residues. Trimming shortened V by 1 base and J by 7 bases, and 4 bases separated the two germline ends. CDR3 DNA: TGTGCCAGCAGCTTAGGTGGTGAAAAACTGTTTTTT. Its translation is CASSLGGEKLFF.

This clonotype turned up a few times. V and J are TRBV12-3 or TRBV12-4 and TRBJ2-3, with a weak D call TRBD1 (5 bases). The V end was cut by 6 bases, the J end by 3 bases, with 10 bases between. The CDR3 consists of 13 residues. This CDR3 is CASSNRQTDTQYF. The CDR3 region has the DNA TGTGCCAGCAGCAACCGACAGACAGATACGCAGTATTTT.

The rearrangement joins TRBV19 to TRBJ1-1; the D gene is possibly TRBD1 (5 bases). Between the trimmed V and J ends, which lost 4 bases and 6 bases, there was a span of 12 bases. Per germline, CDR1 LNHDA and CDR2 SQIVND (reference sequence). This CDR3 is built from 13 residues. CDR3 sequence (DNA): TGTGCCAGTAGTAGAGAGGAGGGGTCTGAAGCTTTCTTT. Translated, it gives CASSREEGSEAFF.